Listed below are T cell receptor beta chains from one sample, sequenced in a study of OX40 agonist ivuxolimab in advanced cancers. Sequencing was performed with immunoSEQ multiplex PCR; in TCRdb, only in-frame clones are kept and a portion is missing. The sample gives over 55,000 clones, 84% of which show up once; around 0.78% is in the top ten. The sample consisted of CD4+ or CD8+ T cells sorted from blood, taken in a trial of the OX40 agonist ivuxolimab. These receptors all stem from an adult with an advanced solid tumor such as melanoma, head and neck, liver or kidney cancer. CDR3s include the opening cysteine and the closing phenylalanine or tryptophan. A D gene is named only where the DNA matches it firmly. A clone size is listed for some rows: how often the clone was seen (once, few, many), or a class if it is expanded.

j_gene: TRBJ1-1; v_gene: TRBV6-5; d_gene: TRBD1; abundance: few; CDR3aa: CASTQPDRGITEAFF; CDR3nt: TGTGCCAGCACCCAACCCGACAGGGGGATCACTGAAGCTTTCTTT
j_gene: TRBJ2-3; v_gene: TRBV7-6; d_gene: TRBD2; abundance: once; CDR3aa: CASSLALRREGIGTQYF; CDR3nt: TGTGCCAGCAGCTTAGCGCTAAGGAGGGAGGGAATAGGTACGCAGTATTTT
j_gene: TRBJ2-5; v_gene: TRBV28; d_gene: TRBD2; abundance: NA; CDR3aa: CASSTSLAGGPETQYF; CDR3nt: TGTGCCAGCAGTACGTCACTAGCGGGAGGTCCGGAGACCCAGTACTTC
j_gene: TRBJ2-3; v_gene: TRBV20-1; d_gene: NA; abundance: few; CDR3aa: CSARSADTQYF; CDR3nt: TGCAGTGCTAGATCCGCAGATACGCAGTATTTT
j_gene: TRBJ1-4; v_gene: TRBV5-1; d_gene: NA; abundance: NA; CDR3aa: CASSLGLTYEKLFF; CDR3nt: TGCGCCAGCAGCTTAGGACTTACCTACGAAAAACTGTTTTTT
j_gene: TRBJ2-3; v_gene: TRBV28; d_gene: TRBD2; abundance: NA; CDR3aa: CASSNSLGRGTDTQYF; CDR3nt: TGTGCCAGCAGTAATTCCCTGGGGCGGGGGACAGATACGCAGTATTTT
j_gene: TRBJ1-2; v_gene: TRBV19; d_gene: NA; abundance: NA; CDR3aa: CATDPGGAGYGYTF; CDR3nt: TGTGCCACCGACCCGGGGGGCGCCGGGTATGGCTACACCTTC
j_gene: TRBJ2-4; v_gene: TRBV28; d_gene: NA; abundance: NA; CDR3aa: CASSLLTGGEGKNIQYF; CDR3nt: TGTGCCAGCAGTTTATTAACCGGGGGCGAGGGCAAAAACATTCAGTACTTC
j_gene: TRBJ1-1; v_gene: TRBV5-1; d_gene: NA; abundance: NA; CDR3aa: CASSLGGGETEAFF; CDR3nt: TGCGCCAGCAGCTTGGGCGGGGGGGAAACTGAAGCTTTCTTT
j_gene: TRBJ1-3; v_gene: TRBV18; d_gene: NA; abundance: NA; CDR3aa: CASSPLPRYSGNTIYF; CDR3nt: TGTGCCAGCTCACCATTACCTCGTTACTCTGGAAACACCATATATTTT
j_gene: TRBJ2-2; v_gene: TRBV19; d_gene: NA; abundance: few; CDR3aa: CASSEQVIVTGELFF; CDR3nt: TGTGCCAGTAGTGAACAGGTGATTGTGACCGGGGAGCTGTTTTTT
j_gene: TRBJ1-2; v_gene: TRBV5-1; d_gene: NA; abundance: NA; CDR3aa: CASSLGSRGAVGYGYTF; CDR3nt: TGCGCCAGCAGCTTGGGAAGTCGGGGGGCGGTAGGCTATGGCTACACCTTC
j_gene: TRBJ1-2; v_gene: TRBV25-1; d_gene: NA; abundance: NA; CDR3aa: CASSEPFGTTYGYTF; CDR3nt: TGTGCCAGCAGTGAGCCTTTCGGGACCACCTATGGCTACACCTTC
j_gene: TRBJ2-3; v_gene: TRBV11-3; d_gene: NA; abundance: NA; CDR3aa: CASSPRTESTDTQYF; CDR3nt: TGTGCCAGCAGCCCCCGGACAGAAAGCACAGATACGCAGTATTTT
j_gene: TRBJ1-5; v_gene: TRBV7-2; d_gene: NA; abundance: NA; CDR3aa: CASSLDAGYNQPQHF; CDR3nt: TGTGCCAGCAGCTTAGATGCAGGGTACAATCAGCCCCAGCATTTT
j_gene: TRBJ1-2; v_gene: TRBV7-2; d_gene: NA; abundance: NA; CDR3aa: CASSPLPGTYGYTF; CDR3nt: TGTGCCAGCAGCCCACTCCCTGGCACCTATGGCTACACCTTC
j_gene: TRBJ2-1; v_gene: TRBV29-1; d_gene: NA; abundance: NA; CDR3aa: CSVDSRNGEQFF; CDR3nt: TGCAGCGTTGACAGCAGGAATGGTGAGCAGTTCTTC
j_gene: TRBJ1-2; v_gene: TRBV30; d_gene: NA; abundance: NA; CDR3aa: CAWRDGPYGYTF; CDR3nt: TGTGCCTGGCGGGACGGGCCCTATGGCTACACCTTC
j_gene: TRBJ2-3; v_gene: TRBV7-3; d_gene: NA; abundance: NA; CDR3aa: CASSLGLFPSTDTQYF; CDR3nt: TGTGCCAGCAGCCTCGGACTATTCCCTAGCACAGATACGCAGTATTTT
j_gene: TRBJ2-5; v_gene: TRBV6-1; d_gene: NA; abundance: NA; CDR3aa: CASREAVQETQYF; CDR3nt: TGTGCCAGCAGGGAGGCAGTTCAAGAGACCCAGTACTTC
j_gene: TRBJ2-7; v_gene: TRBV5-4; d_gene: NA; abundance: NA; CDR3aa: CASSAVVGANLPYEQYF; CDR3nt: TGTGCCAGCAGCGCGGTGGTGGGAGCAAATTTGCCCTACGAGCAGTACTTC
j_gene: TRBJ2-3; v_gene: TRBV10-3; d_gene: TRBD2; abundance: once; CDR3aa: CAIMGRDDEPQYF; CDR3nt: TGTGCCATCATGGGGAGGGACGACGAGCCGCAGTATTTT
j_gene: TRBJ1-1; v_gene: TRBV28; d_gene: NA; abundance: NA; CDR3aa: CASSSPVGGGPGLEAFF; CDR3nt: TGTGCCAGCAGTTCCCCCGTCGGGGGCGGGCCGGGTCTAGAAGCTTTCTTT
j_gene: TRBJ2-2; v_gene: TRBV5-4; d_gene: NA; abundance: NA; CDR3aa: CAGLKFRDKNTGELFF; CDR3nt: TGTGCCGGCTTGAAGTTCCGGGACAAGAACACCGGGGAGCTGTTTTTT
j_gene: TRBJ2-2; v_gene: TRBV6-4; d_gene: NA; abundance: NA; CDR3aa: CASSDSFHGELFF; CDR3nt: TGTGCCAGCAGTGACTCTTTTCACGGGGAGCTGTTTTTT
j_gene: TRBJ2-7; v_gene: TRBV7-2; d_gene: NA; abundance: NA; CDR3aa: CASSEQGHRSYEQYF; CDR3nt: TGTGCCAGCAGCGAGCAGGGGCATCGCTCCTACGAGCAGTACTTC
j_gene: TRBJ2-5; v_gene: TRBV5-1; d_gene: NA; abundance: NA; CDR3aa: CASSLTSWETQYF; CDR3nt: TGCGCCAGCAGCTTGACTAGCTGGGAGACCCAGTACTTC
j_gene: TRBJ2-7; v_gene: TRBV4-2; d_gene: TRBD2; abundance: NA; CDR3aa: CASSQGLGGSSYEQYF; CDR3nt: TGTGCCAGCAGCCAAGGTCTGGGCGGGAGCTCCTACGAGCAGTACTTC
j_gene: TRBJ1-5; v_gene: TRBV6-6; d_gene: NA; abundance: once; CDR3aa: CASSYAPHRENQPQHF; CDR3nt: TGTGCCAGCAGCTACGCACCGCACAGGGAGAATCAGCCCCAGCATTTT
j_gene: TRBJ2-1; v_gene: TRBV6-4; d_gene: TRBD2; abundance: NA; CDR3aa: CASSDSLSSGSSYNEQFF; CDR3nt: TGTGCCAGCAGTGACTCCCTAAGTAGCGGGAGCTCCTACAATGAGCAGTTCTTC
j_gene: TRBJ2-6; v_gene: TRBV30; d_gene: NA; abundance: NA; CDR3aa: CAWSVPHSGANVLTF; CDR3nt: TGTGCCTGGAGTGTACCGCACTCTGGGGCCAACGTCCTGACTTTC
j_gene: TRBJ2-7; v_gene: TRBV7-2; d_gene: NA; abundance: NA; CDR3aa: CASSLQTGAYEQYF; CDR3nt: TGTGCCAGCAGCTTACAGACAGGAGCCTACGAGCAGTACTTC
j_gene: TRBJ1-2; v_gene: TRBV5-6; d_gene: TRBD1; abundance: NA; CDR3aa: CASSPLGTGQGYGYTF; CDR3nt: TGTGCCAGCAGCCCCCTTGGTACGGGACAGGGATATGGCTACACCTTC
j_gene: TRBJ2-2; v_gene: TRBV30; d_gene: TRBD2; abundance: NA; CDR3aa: CAWSVKGTTNTGELFF; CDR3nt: TGTGCCTGGAGTGTAAAGGGGACTACCAACACCGGGGAGCTGTTTTTT
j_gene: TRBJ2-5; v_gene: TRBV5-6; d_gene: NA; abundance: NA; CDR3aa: CASSPWGGGGSGETQYF; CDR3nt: TGTGCCAGCAGCCCTTGGGGGGGCGGGGGCAGCGGGGAGACCCAGTACTTC
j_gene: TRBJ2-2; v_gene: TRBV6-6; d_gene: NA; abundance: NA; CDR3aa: CASGQRAGELFF; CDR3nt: TGTGCCAGCGGTCAACGGGCCGGGGAGCTGTTTTTT
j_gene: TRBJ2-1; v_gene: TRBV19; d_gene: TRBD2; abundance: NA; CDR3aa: CAAMAGGHVNNEQFF; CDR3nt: TGTGCAGCAATGGCGGGGGGCCATGTTAACAATGAGCAGTTCTTC
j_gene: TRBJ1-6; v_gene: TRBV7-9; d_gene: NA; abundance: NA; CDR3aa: CASRDTGNRSPLHF; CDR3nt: TGTGCCAGCAGGGATACAGGGAATAGGTCACCCCTCCACTTT
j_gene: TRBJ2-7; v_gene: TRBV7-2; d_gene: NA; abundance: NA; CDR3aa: CASSLHPRPGEQYF; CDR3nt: TGTGCCAGCAGCTTACATCCCCGCCCAGGAGAGCAGTACTTC
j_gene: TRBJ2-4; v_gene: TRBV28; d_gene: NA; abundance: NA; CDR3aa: CASSTPRRAKNIQYF; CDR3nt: TGTGCCAGCAGTACCCCCCGCCGGGCCAAAAACATTCAGTACTTC
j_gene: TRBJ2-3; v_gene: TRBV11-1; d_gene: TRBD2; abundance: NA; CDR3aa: CASSSKTSGGTDTQYF; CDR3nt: TGTGCCAGCAGCTCAAAGACTAGCGGGGGCACAGATACGCAGTATTTT
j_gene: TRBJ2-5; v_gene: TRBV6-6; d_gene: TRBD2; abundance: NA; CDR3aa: CASSTRGGARKTQYF; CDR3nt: TGTGCCAGCAGTACCCGCGGGGGGGCAAGGAAGACCCAGTACTTC
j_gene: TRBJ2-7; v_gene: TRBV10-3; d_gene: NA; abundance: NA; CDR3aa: CAISEPRFSYEQYF; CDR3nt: TGTGCCATCAGTGAGCCCCGATTTTCCTACGAGCAGTACTTC
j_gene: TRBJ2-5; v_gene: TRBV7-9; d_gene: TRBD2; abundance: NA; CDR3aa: CASSSWTSGGRETQYF; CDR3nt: TGTGCCAGCAGCTCCTGGACTAGCGGGGGGAGGGAGACCCAGTACTTC
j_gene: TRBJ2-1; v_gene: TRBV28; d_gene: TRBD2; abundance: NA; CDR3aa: CASSLTREMQFF; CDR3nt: TGTGCCAGCAGTTTAACGCGGGAGATGCAGTTCTTC
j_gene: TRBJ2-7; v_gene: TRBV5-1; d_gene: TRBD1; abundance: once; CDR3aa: CASSLQTGGNEQYF; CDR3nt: TGCGCCAGCAGCTTGCAGACAGGGGGTAACGAGCAGTACTTC
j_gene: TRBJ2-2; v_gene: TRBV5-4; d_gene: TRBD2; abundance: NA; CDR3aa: CASSLRQGREGRAGELFF; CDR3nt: TGTGCCAGCAGCTTGCGGCAGGGGCGGGAGGGCCGAGCCGGGGAGCTGTTTTTT
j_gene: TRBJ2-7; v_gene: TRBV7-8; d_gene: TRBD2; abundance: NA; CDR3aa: CASSLLAGAAYEQYF; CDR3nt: TGTGCCAGCAGCTTGCTAGCGGGAGCGGCCTACGAGCAGTACTTC
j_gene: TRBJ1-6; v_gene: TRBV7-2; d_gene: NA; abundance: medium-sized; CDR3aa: CASSLASGSSSPLHF; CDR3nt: TGTGCCAGCAGCTTAGCGTCGGGGTCTTCATCACCCCTCCACTTT
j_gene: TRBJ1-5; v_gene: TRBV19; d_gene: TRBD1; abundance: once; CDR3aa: CASSPETGGPYSNQPQHF; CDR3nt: TGTGCCAGTAGTCCCGAGACAGGGGGCCCTTATAGCAATCAGCCCCAGCATTTT
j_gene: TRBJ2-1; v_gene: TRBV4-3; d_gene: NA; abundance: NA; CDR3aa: CASSQEGSDYNEQFF; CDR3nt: TGCGCCAGCAGCCAAGAGGGGTCGGATTACAATGAGCAGTTCTTC
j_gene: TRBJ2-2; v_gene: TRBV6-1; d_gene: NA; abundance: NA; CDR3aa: CASSEWDPTNTGELFF; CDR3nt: TGTGCCAGCAGTGAATGGGACCCTACGAACACCGGGGAGCTGTTTTTT
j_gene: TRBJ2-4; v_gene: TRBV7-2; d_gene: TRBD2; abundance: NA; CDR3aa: CASSLVASGGGGQNIQYF; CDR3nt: TGTGCCAGCAGCCTCGTTGCTAGCGGGGGGGGTGGTCAAAACATTCAGTACTTC
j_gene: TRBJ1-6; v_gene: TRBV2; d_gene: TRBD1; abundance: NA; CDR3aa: CASGGTVDRNSPLHF; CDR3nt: TGTGCCAGCGGCGGGACAGTAGATCGTAATTCACCCCTCCACTTT
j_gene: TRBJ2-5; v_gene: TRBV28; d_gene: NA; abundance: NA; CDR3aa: CASSFAQETQYF; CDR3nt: TGTGCCAGCAGTTTCGCCCAAGAGACCCAGTACTTC
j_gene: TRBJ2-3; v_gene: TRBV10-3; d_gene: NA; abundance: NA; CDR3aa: CAISEPGLVDTQYF; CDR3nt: TGTGCCATCAGTGAGCCGGGTTTGGTAGATACGCAGTATTTT
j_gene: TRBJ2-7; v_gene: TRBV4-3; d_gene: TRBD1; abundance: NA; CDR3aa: CASSQGQGQYEQYF; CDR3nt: TGCGCCAGCAGCCAGGGACAGGGGCAATACGAGCAGTACTTC
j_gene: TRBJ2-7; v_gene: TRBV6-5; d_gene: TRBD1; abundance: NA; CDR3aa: CASSRTGTDNYEQYF; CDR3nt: TGTGCCAGCAGTAGGACCGGGACAGATAACTACGAGCAGTACTTC
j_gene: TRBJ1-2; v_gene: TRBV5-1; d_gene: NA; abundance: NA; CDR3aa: CASSFDTSYGYTF; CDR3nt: TGCGCCAGCAGCTTCGACACCTCCTATGGCTACACCTTC